This T cell receptor beta chain is from a study of identical twins. General study findings and limits: When twins shared out-of-frame alpha sequences, those sequences had excess low generation probability.

MiXCR, run by TCRdb on the 5' RACE reads, gives a single entry per CDR3 protein. The sample consists of hundreds of thousands of distinct CDR3 sequences, around an eighth of them appearing once. V gave up 1 base and J gave up 4 bases, with 7 bases separating them. The CDR3 is made up of 13 amino acids. In germline, CDR1 is MGHRA, CDR2 YSYEKL. With regard to this clonotype: Its antigen remains unknown.

These data were likewise used in another study, on yellow fever vaccine responses in identical twins.

This clonotype originated in a woman between 18 and 29 years old in good health. Sequenced material: CD8+ T cells sorted from blood. The chain employs TRBV4-1 and TRBJ1-1; D unclear. The CDR3 region has the DNA TGCGCCAGCAGCCAAGGACCGATCACTGAAGCTTTCTTT. Translating it yields CASSQGPITEAFF.